Given below is one TCR beta chain in context. What it binds is not known. A single record per CDR3 protein comes from TCRdb applying MiXCR to the 5' RACE reads. The data show 200,000 to 250,000 distinct CDR3 sequences, with more than 9% seen just once and 3% held by the top ten. V shed 3 bases, J shed 5 bases, and the junction held 3 bases outside the gene matches. Germline V gives CDR1 DFQATT, CDR2 SNEGSKA (reference sequence). CDR3 length: 13 amino acids. These data are taken from a study of T-cell memory formation after mild COVID-19. Points from the study as a whole: Among clones contracting day 15 to 85, CD4/CD8 was balanced, whereas later expanders leaned CD4+.

Sequencing input: PBMCs or a T cell subset sorted from them (not recorded which). This receptor was taken from a man between 18 and 29 years old who had mild COVID-19 (a few samples of this study predate the infection). Cell type and time point are not known. This chain links TRBV20-1 with TRBJ2-1, with 8 bases aligning to TRBD1. The CDR3 spells CSASWDRNNEQFF. CDR3 bases: TGCAGTGCTAGCTGGGACAGGAACAATGAGCAGTTCTTC.